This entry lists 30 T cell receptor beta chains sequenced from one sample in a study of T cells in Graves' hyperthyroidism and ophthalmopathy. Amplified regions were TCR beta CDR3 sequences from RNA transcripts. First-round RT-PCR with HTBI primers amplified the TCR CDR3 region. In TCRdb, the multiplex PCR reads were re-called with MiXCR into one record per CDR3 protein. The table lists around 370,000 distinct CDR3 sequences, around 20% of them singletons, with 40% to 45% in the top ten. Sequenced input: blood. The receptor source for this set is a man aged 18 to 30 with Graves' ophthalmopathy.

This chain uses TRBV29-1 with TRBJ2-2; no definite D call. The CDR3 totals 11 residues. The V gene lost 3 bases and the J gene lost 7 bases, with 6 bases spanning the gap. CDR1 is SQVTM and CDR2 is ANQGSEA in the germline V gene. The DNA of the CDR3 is TGCAGCGTTGATTTTAACGGGGAGCTGTTTTTT. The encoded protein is CSVDFNGELFF.

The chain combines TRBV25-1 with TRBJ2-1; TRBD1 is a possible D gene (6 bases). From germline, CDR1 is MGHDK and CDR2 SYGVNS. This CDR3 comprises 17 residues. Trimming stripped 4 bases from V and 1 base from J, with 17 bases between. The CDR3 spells CASSATTGHTSYNEQFF. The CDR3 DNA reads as TGTGCCAGCAGTGCTACCACAGGGCACACTTCCTACAATGAGCAGTTCTTC.

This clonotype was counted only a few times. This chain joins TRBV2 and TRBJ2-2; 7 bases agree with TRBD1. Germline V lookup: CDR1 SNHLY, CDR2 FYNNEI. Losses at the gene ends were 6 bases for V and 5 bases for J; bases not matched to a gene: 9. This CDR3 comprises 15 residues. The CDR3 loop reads CASRLDRARTGELFF. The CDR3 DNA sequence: TGTGCCAGCAGATTAGACAGGGCTAGGACCGGGGAGCTGTTTTTT. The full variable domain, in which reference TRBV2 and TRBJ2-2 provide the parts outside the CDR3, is EPEVTQTPSHQVTQMGQEVILRCVPISNHLYFYWYRQILGQKVEFLVSFYNNEISEKSEIFDDQFSVERPDGSNFTLKIRSTKLEDSAMYFCASRLDRARTGELFFGEGSRLTVL.

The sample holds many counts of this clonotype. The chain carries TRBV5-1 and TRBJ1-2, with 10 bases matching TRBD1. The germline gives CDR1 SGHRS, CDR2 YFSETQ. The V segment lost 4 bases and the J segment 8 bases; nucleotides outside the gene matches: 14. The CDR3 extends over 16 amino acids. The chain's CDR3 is CASSPLGGQGFDGYTF. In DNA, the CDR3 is TGCGCCAGCAGCCCTCTGGGGGGACAGGGGTTCGACGGCTACACCTTC.

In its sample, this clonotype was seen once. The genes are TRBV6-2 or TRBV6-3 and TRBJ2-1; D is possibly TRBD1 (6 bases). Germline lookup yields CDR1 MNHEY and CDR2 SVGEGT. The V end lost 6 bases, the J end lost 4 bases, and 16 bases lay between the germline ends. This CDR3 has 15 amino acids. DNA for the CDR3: TGTGCCAGCAGAAATGCAGGGGCACCTTACAATGAGCAGTTCTTC. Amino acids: CASRNAGAPYNEQFF.

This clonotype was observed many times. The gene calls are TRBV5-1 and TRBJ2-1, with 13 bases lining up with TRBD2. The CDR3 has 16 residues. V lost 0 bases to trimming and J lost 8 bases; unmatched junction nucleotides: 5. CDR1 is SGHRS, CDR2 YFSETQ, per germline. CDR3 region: CASSLGTSGGGDEQFF. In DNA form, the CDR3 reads TGCGCCAGCAGCTTGGGGACTAGCGGGGGAGGCGATGAGCAGTTCTTC.

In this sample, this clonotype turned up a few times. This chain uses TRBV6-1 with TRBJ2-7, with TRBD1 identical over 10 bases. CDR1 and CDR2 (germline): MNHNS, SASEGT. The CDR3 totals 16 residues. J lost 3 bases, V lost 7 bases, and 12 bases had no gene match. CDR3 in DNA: TGTGCCAGCACACGACAGGGGGCGCCGGGTGACTACGAGCAGTACTTC. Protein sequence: CASTRQGAPGDYEQYF.

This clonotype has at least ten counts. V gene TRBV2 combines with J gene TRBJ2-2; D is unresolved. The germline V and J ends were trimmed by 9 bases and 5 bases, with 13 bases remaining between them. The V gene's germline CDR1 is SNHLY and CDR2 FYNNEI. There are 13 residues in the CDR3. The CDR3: CARTKKGTGELFF. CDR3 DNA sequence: TGTGCCAGAACTAAGAAGGGTACCGGGGAGCTGTTTTTT.

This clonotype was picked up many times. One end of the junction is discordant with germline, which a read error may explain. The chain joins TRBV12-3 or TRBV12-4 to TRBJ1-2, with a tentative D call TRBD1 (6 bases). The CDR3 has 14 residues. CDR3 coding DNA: TGTGCCAGCAGCTTAGGGGGGGCACCCTATGGCTACACCTTC. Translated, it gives CASSLGGAPYGYTF.

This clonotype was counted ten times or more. CDR3 loop: CASSTPRSSDPPQHF. The CDR3 nucleotides are TGTGCCAGCAGTACCCCTCGCTCCTCGGACCCGCCCCAGCATTTT. The chain links TRBV6-2 or TRBV6-3 to TRBJ1-5, with D unclear. Germline V gene lookup returns CDR1 MNHEY and CDR2 SVGEGT. CDR3 length: 15 amino acids. Trimming removed 5 bases at V and 9 bases at J, with 20 bases between.

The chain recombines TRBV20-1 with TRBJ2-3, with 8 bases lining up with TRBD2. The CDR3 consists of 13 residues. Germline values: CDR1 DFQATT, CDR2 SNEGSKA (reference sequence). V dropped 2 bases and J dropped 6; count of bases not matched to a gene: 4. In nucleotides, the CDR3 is TGCAGTGCTAGAAGACGCGGGGGGGATACGCAGTATTTT. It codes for CSARRRGGDTQYF.

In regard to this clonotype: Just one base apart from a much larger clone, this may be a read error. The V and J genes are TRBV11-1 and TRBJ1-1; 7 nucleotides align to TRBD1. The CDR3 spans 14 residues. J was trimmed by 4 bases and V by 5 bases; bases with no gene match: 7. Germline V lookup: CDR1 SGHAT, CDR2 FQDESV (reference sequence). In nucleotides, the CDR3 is TGTGCCAGCAGCAGGGGGCTCGTTGTCACTGAAGCTTTCTTT. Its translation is CASSRGLVVTEAFF.

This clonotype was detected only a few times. CDR3 loop: CASSQVGTDSNQPQHF. The CDR3 DNA reads TGCGCCAGCAGCCAAGTGGGAACGGATAGCAATCAGCCCCAGCATTTT. J is TRBJ1-5 and V is TRBV4-1; D remains ambiguous. With 1 base removed from V and 0 bases from J, the gap between germline ends came to 10 bases. Looked up from germline, CDR1 is MGHRA and CDR2 is YSYEKL. The CDR3 is made up of 16 amino acids.

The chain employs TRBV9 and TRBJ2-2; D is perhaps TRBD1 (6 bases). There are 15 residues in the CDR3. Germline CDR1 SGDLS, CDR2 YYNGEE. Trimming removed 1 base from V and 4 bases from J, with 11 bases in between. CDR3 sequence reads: CASSVFRGGTGELFF. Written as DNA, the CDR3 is TGTGCCAGCAGCGTATTCAGGGGTGGCACCGGGGAGCTGTTTTTT.

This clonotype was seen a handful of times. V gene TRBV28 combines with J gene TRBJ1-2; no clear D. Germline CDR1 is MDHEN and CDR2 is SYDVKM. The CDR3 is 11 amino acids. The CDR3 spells CALGGNYGYTF. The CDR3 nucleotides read TGTGCTCTAGGAGGGAACTATGGCTACACCTTC.

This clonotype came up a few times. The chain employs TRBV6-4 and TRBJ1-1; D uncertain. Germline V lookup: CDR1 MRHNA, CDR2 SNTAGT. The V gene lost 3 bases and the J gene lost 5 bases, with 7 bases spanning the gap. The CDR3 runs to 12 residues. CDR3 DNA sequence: TGTGCCAGCAGTGAGAATTGGACTGAAGCTTTCTTT. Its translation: CASSENWTEAFF.

In DNA, the CDR3 is TGCAGCGTTGGTCGGGGCCAGGATGAAAAACTGTTTTTT. Translating gives CSVGRGQDEKLFF. The V and J genes are TRBV29-1 and TRBJ1-4; the D gene is possibly TRBD1 (5 bases). Germline lookup yields CDR1 SQVTM and CDR2 ANQGSEA. V was cut by 4 bases and J by 6 bases, with 12 bases left in between. The CDR3 loop spans 13 amino acids.

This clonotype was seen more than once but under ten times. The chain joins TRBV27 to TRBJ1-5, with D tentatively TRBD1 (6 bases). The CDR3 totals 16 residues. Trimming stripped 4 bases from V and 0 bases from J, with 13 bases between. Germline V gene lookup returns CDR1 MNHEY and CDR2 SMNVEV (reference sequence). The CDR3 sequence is CASSSWGAYSNQPQHF. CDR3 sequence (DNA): TGTGCCAGCAGTTCTTGGGGGGCTTATAGCAATCAGCCCCAGCATTTT.

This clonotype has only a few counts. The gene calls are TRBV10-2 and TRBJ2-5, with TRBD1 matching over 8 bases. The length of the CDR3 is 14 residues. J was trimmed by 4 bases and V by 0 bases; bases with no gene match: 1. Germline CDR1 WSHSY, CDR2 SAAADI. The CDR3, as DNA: TGCGCCAGCAGTGAGTCAACAGGGGGAGAGACCCAGTACTTC. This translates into CASSESTGGETQYF.

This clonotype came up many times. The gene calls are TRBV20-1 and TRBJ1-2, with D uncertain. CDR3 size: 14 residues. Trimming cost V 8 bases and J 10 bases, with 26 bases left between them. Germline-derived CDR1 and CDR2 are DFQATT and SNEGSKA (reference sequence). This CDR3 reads CSISASATEDYYTF. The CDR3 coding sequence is TGCAGTATCTCTGCCTCCGCGACGGAGGACTACTACACCTTC.

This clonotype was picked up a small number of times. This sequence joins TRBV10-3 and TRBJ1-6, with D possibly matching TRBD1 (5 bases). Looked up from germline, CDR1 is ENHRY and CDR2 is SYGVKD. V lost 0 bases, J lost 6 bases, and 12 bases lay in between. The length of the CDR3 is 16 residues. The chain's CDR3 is CAISESTGGANSPLHF. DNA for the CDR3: TGTGCCATCAGTGAGTCGACGGGGGGTGCTAATTCACCCCTCCACTTT.

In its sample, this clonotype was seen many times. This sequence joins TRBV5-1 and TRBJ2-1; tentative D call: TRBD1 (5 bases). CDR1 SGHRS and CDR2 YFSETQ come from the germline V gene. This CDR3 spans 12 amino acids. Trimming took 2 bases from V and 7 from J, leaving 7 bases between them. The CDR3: CASSFQGNEQFF. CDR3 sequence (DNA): TGCGCCAGCAGCTTCCAGGGAAATGAGCAGTTCTTC.

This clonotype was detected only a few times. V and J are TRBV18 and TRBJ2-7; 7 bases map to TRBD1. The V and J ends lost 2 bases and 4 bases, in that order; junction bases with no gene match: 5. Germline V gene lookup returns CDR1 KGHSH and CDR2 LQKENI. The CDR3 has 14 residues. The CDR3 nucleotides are TGTGCCAGCTCACCATCAGACAGGGAGTACGAGCAGTACTTC. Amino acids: CASSPSDREYEQYF.

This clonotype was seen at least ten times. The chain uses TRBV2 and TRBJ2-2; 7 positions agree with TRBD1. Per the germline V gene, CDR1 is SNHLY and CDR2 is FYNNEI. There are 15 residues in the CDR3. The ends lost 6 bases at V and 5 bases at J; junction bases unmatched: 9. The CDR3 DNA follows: TGTGCCAGCAGATTAGACAGGGTTAGGACCGGGGAGCTGTTTTTT. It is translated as CASRLDRVRTGELFF.

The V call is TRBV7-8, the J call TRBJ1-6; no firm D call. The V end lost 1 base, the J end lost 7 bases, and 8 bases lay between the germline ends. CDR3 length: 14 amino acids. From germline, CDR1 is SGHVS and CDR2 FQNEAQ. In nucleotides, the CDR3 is TGTGCCAGCAGCTTAGGCCCGAAAAATTCACCCCTCCACTTT. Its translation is CASSLGPKNSPLHF.

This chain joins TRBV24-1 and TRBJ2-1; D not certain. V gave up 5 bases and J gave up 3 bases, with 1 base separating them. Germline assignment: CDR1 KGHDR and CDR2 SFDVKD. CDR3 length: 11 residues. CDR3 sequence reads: CATSVYNEQFF. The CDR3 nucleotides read TGTGCCACCAGTGTCTACAATGAGCAGTTCTTC.

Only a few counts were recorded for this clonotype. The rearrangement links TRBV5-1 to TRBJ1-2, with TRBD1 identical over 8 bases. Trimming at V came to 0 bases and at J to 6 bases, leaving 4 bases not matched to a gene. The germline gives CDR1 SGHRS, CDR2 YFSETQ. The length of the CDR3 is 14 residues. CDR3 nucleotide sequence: TGCGCCAGCAGCTTGGCCCCAGGGGGCCATGGCTACACCTTC. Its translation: CASSLAPGGHGYTF.

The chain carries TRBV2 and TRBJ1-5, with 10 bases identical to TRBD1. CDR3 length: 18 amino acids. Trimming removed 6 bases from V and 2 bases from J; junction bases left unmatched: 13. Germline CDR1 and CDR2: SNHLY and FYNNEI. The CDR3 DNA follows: TGTGCCAGCAGCTCGTGGGACAGGGGACATTTAGGCAATCAGCCCCAGCATTTT. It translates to CASSSWDRGHLGNQPQHF.

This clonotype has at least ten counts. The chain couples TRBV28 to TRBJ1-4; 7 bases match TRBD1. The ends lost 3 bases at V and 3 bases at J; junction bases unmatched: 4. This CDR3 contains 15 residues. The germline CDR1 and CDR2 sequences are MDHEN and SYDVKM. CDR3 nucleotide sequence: TGTGCCAGCAGTTTGGGGCAGGGGGCTAATGAAAAACTGTTTTTT. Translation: CASSLGQGANEKLFF. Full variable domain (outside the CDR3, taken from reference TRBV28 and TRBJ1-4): DVKVTQSSRYLVKRTGEKVFLECVQDMDHENMFWYRQDPGLGLRLIYFSYDVKMKEKGDIPEGYSVSREKKERFSLILESASTNQTSMYLCASSLGQGANEKLFFGSGTQLSVL.

CDR3 amino acids: CASSPREQSSYEQYF. Here the CDR3 DNA reads TGTGCCAGCAGCCCCCGGGAACAGAGCTCCTACGAGCAGTACTTC. The chain carries TRBV7-9 and TRBJ2-7; D may be TRBD2 (5 bases). The CDR3 is 15 amino acids. V dropped 5 bases and J dropped 0 bases, with 14 bases sitting between them. The germline V gene has CDR1 SEHNR and CDR2 FQNEAQ (reference sequence). Full variable domain (remainder filled in from reference TRBV7-9 and TRBJ2-7): DTGVSQNPRHKITKRGQNVTFRCDPISEHNRLYWYRQTLGQGPEFLTYFQNEAQLEKSRLLSDRFSAERPKGSFSTLEIQRTEQGDSAMYLCASSPREQSSYEQYFGPGTRLTVT.